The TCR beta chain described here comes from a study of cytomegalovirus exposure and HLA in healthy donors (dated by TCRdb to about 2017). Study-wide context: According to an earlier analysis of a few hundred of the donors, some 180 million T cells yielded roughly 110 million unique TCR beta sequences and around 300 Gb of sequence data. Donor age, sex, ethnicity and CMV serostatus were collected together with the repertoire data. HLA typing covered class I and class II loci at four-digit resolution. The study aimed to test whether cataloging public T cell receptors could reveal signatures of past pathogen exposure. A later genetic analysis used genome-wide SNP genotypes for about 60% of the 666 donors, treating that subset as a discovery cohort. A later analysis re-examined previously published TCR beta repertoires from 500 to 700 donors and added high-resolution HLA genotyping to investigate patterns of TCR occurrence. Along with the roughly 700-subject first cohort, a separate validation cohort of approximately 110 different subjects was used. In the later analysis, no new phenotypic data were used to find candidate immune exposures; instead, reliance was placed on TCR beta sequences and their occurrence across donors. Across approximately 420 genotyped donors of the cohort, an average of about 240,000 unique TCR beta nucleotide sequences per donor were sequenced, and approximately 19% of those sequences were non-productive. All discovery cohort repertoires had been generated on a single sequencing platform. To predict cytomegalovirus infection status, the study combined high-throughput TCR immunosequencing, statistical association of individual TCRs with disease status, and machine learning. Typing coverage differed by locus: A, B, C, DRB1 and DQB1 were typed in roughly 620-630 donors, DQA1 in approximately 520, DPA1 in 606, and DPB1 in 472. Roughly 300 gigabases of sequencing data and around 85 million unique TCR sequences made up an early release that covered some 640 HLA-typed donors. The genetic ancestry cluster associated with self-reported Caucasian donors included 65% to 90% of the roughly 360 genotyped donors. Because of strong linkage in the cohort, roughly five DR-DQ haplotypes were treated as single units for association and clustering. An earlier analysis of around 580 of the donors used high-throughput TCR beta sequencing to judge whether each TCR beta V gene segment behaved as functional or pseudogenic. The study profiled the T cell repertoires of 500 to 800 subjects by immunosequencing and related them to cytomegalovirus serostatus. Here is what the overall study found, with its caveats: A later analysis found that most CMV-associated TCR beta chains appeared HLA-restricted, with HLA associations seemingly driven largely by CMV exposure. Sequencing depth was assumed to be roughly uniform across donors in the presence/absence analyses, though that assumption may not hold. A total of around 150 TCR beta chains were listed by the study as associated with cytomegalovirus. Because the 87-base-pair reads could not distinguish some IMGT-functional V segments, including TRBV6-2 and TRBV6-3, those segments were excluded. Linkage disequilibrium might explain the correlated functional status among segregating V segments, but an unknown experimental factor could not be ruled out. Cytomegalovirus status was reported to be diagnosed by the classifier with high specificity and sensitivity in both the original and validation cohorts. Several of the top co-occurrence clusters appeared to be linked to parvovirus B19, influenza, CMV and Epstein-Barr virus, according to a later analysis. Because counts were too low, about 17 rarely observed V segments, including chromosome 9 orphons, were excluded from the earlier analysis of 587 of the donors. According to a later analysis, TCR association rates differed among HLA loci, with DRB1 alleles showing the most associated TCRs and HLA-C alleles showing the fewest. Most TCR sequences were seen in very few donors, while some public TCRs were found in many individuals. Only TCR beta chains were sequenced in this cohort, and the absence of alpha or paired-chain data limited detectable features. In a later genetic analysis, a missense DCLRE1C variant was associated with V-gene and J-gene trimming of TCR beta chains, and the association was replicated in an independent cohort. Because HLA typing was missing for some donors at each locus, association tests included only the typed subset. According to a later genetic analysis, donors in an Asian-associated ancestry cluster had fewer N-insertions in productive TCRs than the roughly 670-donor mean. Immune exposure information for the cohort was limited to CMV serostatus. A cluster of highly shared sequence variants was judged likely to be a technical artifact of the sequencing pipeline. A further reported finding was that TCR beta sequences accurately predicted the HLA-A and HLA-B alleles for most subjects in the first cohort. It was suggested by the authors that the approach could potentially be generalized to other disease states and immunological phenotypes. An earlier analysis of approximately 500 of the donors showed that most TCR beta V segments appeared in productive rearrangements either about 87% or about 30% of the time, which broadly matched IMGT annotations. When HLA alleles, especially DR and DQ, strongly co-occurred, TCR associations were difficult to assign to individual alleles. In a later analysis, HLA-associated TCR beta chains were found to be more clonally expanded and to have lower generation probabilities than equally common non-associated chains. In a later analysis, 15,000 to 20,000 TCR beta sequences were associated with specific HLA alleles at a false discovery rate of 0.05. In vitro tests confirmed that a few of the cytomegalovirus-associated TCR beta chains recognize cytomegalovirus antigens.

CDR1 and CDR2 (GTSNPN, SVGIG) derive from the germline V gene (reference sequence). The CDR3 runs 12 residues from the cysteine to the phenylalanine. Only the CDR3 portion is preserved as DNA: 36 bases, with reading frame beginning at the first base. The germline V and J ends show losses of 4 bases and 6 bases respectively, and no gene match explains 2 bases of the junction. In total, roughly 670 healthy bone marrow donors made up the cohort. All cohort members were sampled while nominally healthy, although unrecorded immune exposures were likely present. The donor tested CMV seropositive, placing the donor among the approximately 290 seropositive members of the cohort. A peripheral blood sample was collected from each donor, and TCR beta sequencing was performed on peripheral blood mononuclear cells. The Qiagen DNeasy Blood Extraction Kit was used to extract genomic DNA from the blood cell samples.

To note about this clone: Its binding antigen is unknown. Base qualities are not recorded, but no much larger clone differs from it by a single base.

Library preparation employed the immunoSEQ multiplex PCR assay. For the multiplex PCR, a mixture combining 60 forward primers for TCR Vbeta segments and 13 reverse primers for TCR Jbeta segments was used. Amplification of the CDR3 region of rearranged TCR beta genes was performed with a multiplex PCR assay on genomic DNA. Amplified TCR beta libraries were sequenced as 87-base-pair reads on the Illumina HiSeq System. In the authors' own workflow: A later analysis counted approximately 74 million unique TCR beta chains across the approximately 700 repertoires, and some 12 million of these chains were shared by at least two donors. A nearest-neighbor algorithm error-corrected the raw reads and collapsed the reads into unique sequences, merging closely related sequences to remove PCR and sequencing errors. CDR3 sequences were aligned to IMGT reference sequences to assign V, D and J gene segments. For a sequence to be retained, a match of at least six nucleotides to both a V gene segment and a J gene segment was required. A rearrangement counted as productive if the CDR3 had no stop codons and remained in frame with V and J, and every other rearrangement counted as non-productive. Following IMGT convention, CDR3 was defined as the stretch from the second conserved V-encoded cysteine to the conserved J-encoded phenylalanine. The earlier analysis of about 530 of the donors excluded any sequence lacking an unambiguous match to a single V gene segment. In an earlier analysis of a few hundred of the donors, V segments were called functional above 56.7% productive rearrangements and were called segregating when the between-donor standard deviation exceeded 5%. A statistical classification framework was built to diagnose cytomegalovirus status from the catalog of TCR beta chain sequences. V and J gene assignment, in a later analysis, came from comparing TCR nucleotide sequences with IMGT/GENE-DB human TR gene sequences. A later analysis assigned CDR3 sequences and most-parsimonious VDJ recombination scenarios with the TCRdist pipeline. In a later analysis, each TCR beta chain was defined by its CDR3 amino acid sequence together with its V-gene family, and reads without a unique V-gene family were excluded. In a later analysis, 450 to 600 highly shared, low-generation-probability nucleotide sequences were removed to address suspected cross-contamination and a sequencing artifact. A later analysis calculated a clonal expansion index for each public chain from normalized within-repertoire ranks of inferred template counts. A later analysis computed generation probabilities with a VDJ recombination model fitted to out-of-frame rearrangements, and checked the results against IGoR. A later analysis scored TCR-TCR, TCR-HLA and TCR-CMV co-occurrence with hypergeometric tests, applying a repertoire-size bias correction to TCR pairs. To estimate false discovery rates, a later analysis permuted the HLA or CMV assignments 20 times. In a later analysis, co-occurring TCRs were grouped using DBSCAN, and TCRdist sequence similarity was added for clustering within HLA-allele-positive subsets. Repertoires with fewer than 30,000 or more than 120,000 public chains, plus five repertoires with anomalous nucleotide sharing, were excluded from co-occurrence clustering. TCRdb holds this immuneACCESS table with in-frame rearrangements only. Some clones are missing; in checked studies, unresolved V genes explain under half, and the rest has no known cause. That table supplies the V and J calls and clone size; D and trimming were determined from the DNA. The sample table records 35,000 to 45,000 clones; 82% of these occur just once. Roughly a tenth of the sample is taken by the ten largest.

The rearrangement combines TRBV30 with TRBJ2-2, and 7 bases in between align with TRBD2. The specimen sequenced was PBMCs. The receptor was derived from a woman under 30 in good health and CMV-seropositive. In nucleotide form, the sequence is TGTGCCTGGATGGGGGGGGCCGGGGAGCTGTTTTTT. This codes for CAWMGGAGELFF.